These T cell receptor beta chains were read from a single sample in a study of CD8+ T cells in alopecia areata. Produced via immunoSEQ multiplex PCR; TCRdb's table is partial and in-frame only. The data contain approximately 120,000 clones, around 50% of them singletons. Material: NKG2D-low CD8+ T cells sorted from blood. Receptor source: a human donor with alopecia areata. The CDR3 runs from the conserved cysteine through the conserved F or W. D genes are given only for firm matches. Size is stated for part of the rows, as once, few or many counts, or as a class when the clone is expanded.

j_gene: TRBJ1-1; v_gene: TRBV25-1; d_gene: -; abundance: few; CDR3aa: CASSGQLGMNTEAFF; CDR3nt: TGTGCCAGCAGTGGGCAGCTGGGGATGAACACTGAAGCTTTCTTT
j_gene: TRBJ1-2; v_gene: TRBV30; d_gene: -; abundance: -; CDR3aa: CAWSGQGGGYTF; CDR3nt: TGTGCCTGGAGTGGGCAGGGCGGCGGCTACACCTTC
j_gene: TRBJ2-3; v_gene: TRBV29-1; d_gene: -; abundance: -; CDR3aa: CSVQGSDRGDTQYF; CDR3nt: TGCAGCGTCCAGGGTTCTGATCGGGGGGATACGCAGTATTTT
j_gene: TRBJ2-7; v_gene: TRBV29-1; d_gene: -; abundance: -; CDR3aa: CSVLDSLYEQYF; CDR3nt: TGCAGCGTTTTGGACAGCCTCTACGAGCAGTACTTC
j_gene: TRBJ2-2; v_gene: TRBV2; d_gene: -; abundance: -; CDR3aa: CASSVGRSNTGELFF; CDR3nt: TGTGCCAGCAGTGTAGGACGGTCGAACACCGGGGAGCTGTTTTTT
j_gene: TRBJ2-3; v_gene: TRBV29-1; d_gene: -; abundance: few; CDR3aa: CSVWGGMADTQYF; CDR3nt: TGCAGCGTTTGGGGCGGGATGGCAGATACGCAGTATTTT
j_gene: TRBJ2-1; v_gene: TRBV7-9; d_gene: -; abundance: -; CDR3aa: CASSRNEQFF; CDR3nt: TGTGCCAGCAGCCGAAATGAGCAGTTCTTC
j_gene: TRBJ2-7; v_gene: TRBV29-1; d_gene: TRBD1; abundance: few; CDR3aa: CSVEDRQGAPGYEQYF; CDR3nt: TGCAGCGTTGAAGATCGTCAGGGGGCGCCGGGCTACGAGCAGTACTTC
j_gene: TRBJ2-3; v_gene: TRBV29-1; d_gene: TRBD1; abundance: few; CDR3aa: CSVEKGQVGADTQYF; CDR3nt: TGCAGCGTTGAGAAGGGACAGGTGGGCGCAGATACGCAGTATTTT
j_gene: TRBJ2-1; v_gene: TRBV29-1; d_gene: -; abundance: few; CDR3aa: CSVEGLGAFF; CDR3nt: TGCAGCGTTGAAGGACTAGGTGCGTTCTTC
j_gene: TRBJ1-2; v_gene: TRBV6-1; d_gene: -; abundance: few; CDR3aa: CASAELANYGYTF; CDR3nt: TGTGCCAGCGCGGAACTAGCAAACTATGGCTACACCTTC
j_gene: TRBJ2-7; v_gene: TRBV29-1; d_gene: TRBD2; abundance: -; CDR3aa: CSVAAGDNYEQYF; CDR3nt: TGCAGCGTAGCAGCGGGGGACAACTACGAGCAGTACTTC
j_gene: TRBJ1-1; v_gene: TRBV29-1; d_gene: TRBD1; abundance: -; CDR3aa: CSVWTGSEAFF; CDR3nt: TGCAGCGTTTGGACAGGGTCTGAAGCTTTCTTT